One TCR beta chain is described in this entry. Its antigen remains unidentified. Sequencing used immunoSEQ multiplex PCR; TCRdb keeps in-frame clones, though not all of them. This table holds 37,000 or so clones, about four fifths found once. Isolation of CD4+ T cells took place after less than 12 days of culture. The vaccine recipients had no prior SARS-CoV-2 infection, with negative nucleocapsid antibodies. The CDR3 covers 15 residues. V was clipped by 0 bases and J by 1 base, with 11 bases between them. Germline lookup yields CDR1 SGHRS and CDR2 YFSETQ. The data stem from a study of vaccination effects on CD4 cells after COVID-19. Study context: Viral peptide pools were used in the ViraFEST assay to expand antigen-specific CD4+ T cells, and sequencing came afterward. As their vaccination, participants received two doses of either BNT162b2 or mRNA-1273.

The sequence was collected from a human donor who received a COVID-19 vaccine. The sample was CD4+ T cells from PBMCs cultured without peptide, taken before COVID-19 vaccination. This chain connects TRBV5-1 to TRBJ2-7, with D possibly matching TRBD1 (6 bases). The CDR3 DNA reads as TGCGCCAGCAGCTTGGCGGCAGGGGCATCCTACGAGCAGTACTTC. As protein: CASSLAAGASYEQYF.